This passage covers 25 T cell receptor beta chains from one sample sequenced in a study of identifying expanded T cells in peripheral blood. Method: immunoSEQ multiplex PCR; TCRdb's copy keeps in-frame clones and lacks some. The sample records around 60,000 clones, roughly four fifths being singletons. Source material: blood. The receptors come from a person aged 18 to 75 in good health.

A single count supports this clone. The chain combines TRBV11-3 with TRBJ1-5; TRBD1 is a possible D gene (6 bases). V was shortened by 5 bases and J by 4 bases, with 9 bases between the two germline ends. Germline values: CDR1 SGHNT, CDR2 YENEEA. The CDR3 sequence is 13 residues long. The CDR3 DNA is TGTGCCAGCAGCAGGGGGACAAATCAGCCCCAGCATTTT. Its protein product is CASSRGTNQPQHF. Full variable domain (rest looked up from reference TRBV11-3 and TRBJ1-5): EAGVVQSPRYKIIEKKQPVAFWCNPISGHNTLYWYLQNLGQGPELLIRYENEEAVDDSQLPKDRFSAERLKGVDSTLKIQPAELGDSAVYLCASSRGTNQPQHFGDGTRLSIL.

This sequence joins TRBV6-5 and TRBJ1-2, with unresolved D. The V gene lost 2 bases and the J gene lost 7 bases, with 11 bases spanning the gap. The germline V gene has CDR1 MNHEY and CDR2 SVGAGI. The CDR3 runs to 13 residues. CDR3 sequence (DNA): TGTGCCAGCAGTTACGGGCAATCTCTTGGCTACACCTTC. Its protein product is CASSYGQSLGYTF.

This clone has just one count. V gene TRBV10-2 combines with J gene TRBJ2-7; D is ambiguous. The germline CDR1 and CDR2 sequences are WSHSY and SAAADI. Between the trimmed V and J ends, which lost 2 bases and 5 bases, there was a span of 7 bases. The CDR3 is made up of 12 amino acids. The CDR3 DNA follows: TGCGCCAGCAGTGAGGTGGGGAACGAGCAGTACGTC. It codes for CASSEVGNEQYV.

The rearrangement uses TRBV4-1 and TRBJ1-3; 8 nucleotides line up with TRBD1. This CDR3 contains 15 residues. Germline CDR1 reads MGHRA; CDR2 reads YSYEKL. J was trimmed by 0 bases and V by 4 bases; bases with no gene match: 2. The CDR3 here is CASSRQGSSGNTIYF. The CDR3 DNA sequence: TGCGCCAGCAGCCGACAGGGGAGCTCTGGAAACACCATATATTTT.

The rearrangement links TRBV9 to TRBJ2-2; 12 bases are a match to TRBD2. The CDR3 consists of 16 residues. V lost 4 bases and J lost 4; bases outside the gene matches: 5. Per germline, CDR1 SGDLS and CDR2 YYNGEE. The CDR3 here is CASSPRLAGATGELFF. The CDR3 DNA sequence: TGTGCCAGCAGCCCGAGACTAGCGGGAGCCACCGGGGAGCTGTTTTTT.

The chain combines TRBV30 with TRBJ1-2, with D hard to call. Germline values: CDR1 GTSNPN, CDR2 SVGIG (reference sequence). CDR3 size: 13 residues. The V end lost 0 bases, the J end lost 8 bases, and 13 bases lay between the germline ends. The CDR3 DNA reads TGTGCCTGGAGTGTACTCGGGAGGGTAGGCTACACCTTC. It translates to CAWSVLGRVGYTF. Full variable domain (remainder filled in from reference TRBV30 and TRBJ1-2): SQTIHQWPATLVQPVGSPLSLECTVEGTSNPNLYWYRQAAGRGLQLLFYSVGIGQISSEVPQNLSASRPQDRQFILSSKKLLLSDSGFYLCAWSVLGRVGYTFGSGTRLTVV.

Comment on this clone: In the same sample, other DNA sequences code for this CDR3. V is TRBV6-1 and J is TRBJ2-6, with no clear D. The V end was cut by 6 bases, the J end by 1 base, with 7 bases between. Germline loops: CDR1 MNHNS, CDR2 SASEGT. The CDR3 consists of 14 residues. The CDR3 bases are TGTGCCAGCAGGGGAAGTTCTGGGGCCAACGTCCTGACTTTC. Its translation is CASRGSSGANVLTF.

This clone was seen a single time. The chain is built from TRBV7-8 and TRBJ2-3; no clear D. Trimming removed 5 bases from V and 0 bases from J, with 18 bases in between. The CDR3 loop spans 17 amino acids. Germline V gives CDR1 SGHVS, CDR2 FQNEAQ. DNA for the CDR3: TGTGCCAGCAGCCTTAACTCGAGACGTGGGAGCACAGATACGCAGTATTTT. It specifies CASSLNSRRGSTDTQYF. Combining the CDR3 with reference TRBV7-8 and TRBJ2-3 gives the whole variable domain GAGVSQSPRYKVAKRGQDVALRCDPISGHVSLFWYQQALGQGPEFLTYFQNEAQLDKSGLPSDRFFAERPEGSVSTLKIQRTQQEDSAVYLCASSLNSRRGSTDTQYFGPGTRLTVL.

V gene TRBV2 combines with J gene TRBJ2-7; no clear D. The germline gives CDR1 SNHLY, CDR2 FYNNEI. The length of the CDR3 is 11 residues. V shed 3 bases and J shed 4 bases, with 4 bases lying between them. CDR3 sequence (DNA): TGTGCCAGCAGTGACAGTTACGAGCAGTACTTC. Translating it yields CASSDSYEQYF.

V usage is TRBV27 and J usage is TRBJ2-3, with 8 bases aligning to TRBD1. V was clipped by 8 bases and J by 3 bases; unmatched bases: 13. CDR1 is MNHEY, CDR2 SMNVEV, per germline (reference sequence). The CDR3 contains 16 residues. The CDR3: CASSRTGMPGTDTQYF. The CDR3 bases are TGTGCCAGCTCGCGGACAGGGATGCCTGGGACAGATACGCAGTATTTT.

This clone was counted a single time. This CDR3 is CASRASTGGEKLFF. The DNA of the CDR3 is TGTGCCAGCCGGGCGAGCACAGGGGGCGAAAAACTGTTTTTT. The chain couples TRBV6-1 to TRBJ1-4, with TRBD1 matching 9 bases. The V gene's germline CDR1 is MNHNS and CDR2 SASEGT. The CDR3 is made up of 14 amino acids. The trim removed 8 bases at V and 8 bases at J, leaving 9 bases unmatched.

The chain is built from TRBV7-9 and TRBJ2-3, with D possibly matching TRBD1 (5 bases). Germline CDR1 reads SEHNR; CDR2 reads FQNEAQ (reference sequence). CDR3 length: 16 residues. The V end lost 3 bases, the J end lost 5 bases, and 18 bases lay between the germline ends. CDR3 residues: CASSFLIGKGEDTQYF. CDR3 bases: TGTGCCAGCAGCTTCCTCATAGGGAAAGGGGAAGATACGCAGTATTTT.

V gene TRBV7-2 combines with J gene TRBJ1-1; 8 bases align to TRBD1. The V and J ends lost 2 bases and 0 bases, in that order; junction bases with no gene match: 8. This CDR3 has 17 residues. Germline loops: CDR1 SGHTA, CDR2 FQGNSA. CDR3: CASSLTDRVRMNTEAFF. The CDR3 coding sequence is TGTGCCAGCAGCTTAACGGACAGGGTCAGGATGAACACTGAAGCTTTCTTT. Based on the CDR3 plus reference TRBV7-2 and TRBJ1-1, the full variable domain is GAGVSQSPSNKVTEKGKDVELRCDPISGHTALYWYRQSLGQGLEFLIYFQGNSAPDKSGLPSDRFSAERTGGSVSTLTIQRTQQEDSAVYLCASSLTDRVRMNTEAFFGQGTRLTVV.

The rearrangement links TRBV2 to TRBJ2-2; D is possibly TRBD1 (5 bases). CDR1 SNHLY and CDR2 FYNNEI come from the germline V gene. The CDR3 length is 13 residues. V was pared by 6 bases and J by 7 bases, with 12 bases between. In nucleotides, the CDR3 is TGTGCCAGCAGAAAAGGGGATGACGGGGAGCTGTTTTTT. Amino acid sequence: CASRKGDDGELFF. Variable domain in full (rest from reference TRBV2 and TRBJ2-2): EPEVTQTPSHQVTQMGQEVILRCVPISNHLYFYWYRQILGQKVEFLVSFYNNEISEKSEIFDDQFSVERPDGSNFTLKIRSTKLEDSAMYFCASRKGDDGELFFGEGSRLTVL.

V is TRBV7-2 and J is TRBJ2-1, with 13 positions matching TRBD2. CDR3 size: 15 residues. The germline gives CDR1 SGHTA, CDR2 FQGNSA. The J segment lost 7 bases and the V segment lost 1 base, leaving 1 base of the junction unmatched. DNA for the CDR3: TGTGCCAGCAGCTTAGGACTAGCGGGAGGAAATGAGCAGTTCTTC. Residues: CASSLGLAGGNEQFF. Using reference TRBV7-2 and TRBJ2-1 for the parts outside the CDR3, the full variable domain is GAGVSQSPSNKVTEKGKDVELRCDPISGHTALYWYRQSLGQGLEFLIYFQGNSAPDKSGLPSDRFSAERTGGSVSTLTIQRTQQEDSAVYLCASSLGLAGGNEQFFGPGTRLTVL.

The chain employs TRBV6-5 and TRBJ2-1, with 15 bases aligning to TRBD2. The J segment lost 12 bases and the V segment lost 5 bases, leaving 8 bases of the junction unmatched. CDR1 and CDR2 (germline): MNHEY, SVGAGI. The CDR3 length is 15 residues. As DNA, the CDR3 is TGTGCCAGCAGTCCTGGACTAGCGGGAGGGCCCGGGCAGTTCTTC. This encodes CASSPGLAGGPGQFF.

The V call is TRBV7-2, the J call TRBJ2-5; 12 bases align to TRBD2. With 2 bases clipped from V and 5 bases from J, the junction kept 6 bases outside the gene matches. Germline lookup yields CDR1 SGHTA and CDR2 FQGNSA. This CDR3 has 16 residues. CDR3 amino acids: CASSLSSSGGAETQYF. CDR3 DNA sequence: TGTGCCAGCAGCTTAAGCTCTAGCGGGGGGGCTGAGACCCAGTACTTC. The full variable domain, in which reference TRBV7-2 and TRBJ2-5 provide the parts outside the CDR3, is GAGVSQSPSNKVTEKGKDVELRCDPISGHTALYWYRQSLGQGLEFLIYFQGNSAPDKSGLPSDRFSAERTGGSVSTLTIQRTQQEDSAVYLCASSLSSSGGAETQYFGPGTRLLVL.

CDR3 nucleotide sequence: TGTGCCAGCAGCTTAGTGGCGGGAGCTGCAACCGGGGAGCTGTTTTTT. It codes for CASSLVAGAATGELFF. V usage is TRBV11-2 and J usage is TRBJ2-2; 7 nucleotides line up with TRBD2. The V gene end was trimmed by 1 base and the J gene end by 5 bases; junction bases not matched to a gene: 7. The CDR3 is 16 amino acids. Per germline, CDR1 SGHAT and CDR2 FQNNGV.

In its sample, this clone was seen a few times. The chain uses TRBV6-1 and TRBJ2-7, with 11 bases that match TRBD1. Per germline, CDR1 MNHNS and CDR2 SASEGT. V lost 8 bases and J lost 4; bases outside the gene matches: 10. The CDR3 loop spans 15 amino acids. In nucleotides, the CDR3 is TGTGCCAGCCGCCTTGGACAGGGGGCGCGGTACGAGCAGTACGTC. Protein sequence: CASRLGQGARYEQYV.

The chain recombines TRBV4-1 with TRBJ1-5; D not certain. Germline CDR1 MGHRA, CDR2 YSYEKL. Between the trimmed V and J ends, which lost 1 base and 4 bases, there was a span of 8 bases. The CDR3 runs 14 residues. CDR3 sequence: CASSQGQANQPQHF. The CDR3 DNA sequence: TGCGCCAGCAGCCAAGGCCAGGCGAATCAGCCCCAGCATTTT.

V is TRBV27 and J is TRBJ2-2, with a weak D call TRBD1 (5 bases). The CDR3 loop spans 14 amino acids. CDR1 is MNHEY and CDR2 is SMNVEV in the germline V gene (reference sequence). V was cut by 4 bases and J by 4 bases, with 10 bases left in between. CDR3 DNA sequence: TGTGCCAGCAGTTCCGGACAAAGCACCGGGGAGCTGTTTTTT. Protein: CASSSGQSTGELFF.

The CDR3 loop is CASSYMVQPRDYGYTF. Written as DNA, the CDR3 is TGTGCCAGCAGTTACATGGTGCAGCCAAGGGACTATGGCTACACCTTC. This chain connects TRBV6-5 to TRBJ1-2, with unresolved D. CDR3 length: 16 amino acids. Trimming stripped 2 bases from V and 3 bases from J, with 16 bases between. The germline CDR1 and CDR2 sequences are MNHEY and SVGAGI.

This CDR3 is CSANFNEKLFF. CDR3 in DNA: TGCAGTGCTAATTTCAATGAAAAACTGTTTTTT. The gene calls are TRBV20-1 and TRBJ1-4, with D uncertain. Trimming removed 4 bases at V and 5 bases at J, with 5 bases between. The CDR3 extends over 11 amino acids. The germline gives CDR1 DFQATT, CDR2 SNEGSKA (reference sequence).

This sequence joins TRBV28 and TRBJ2-1, with no clear D. The CDR3 loop spans 12 amino acids. Trimming shortened V by 5 bases and J by 6 bases, and 8 bases separated the two germline ends. Germline values: CDR1 MDHEN, CDR2 SYDVKM. As DNA, the CDR3 is TGTGCCAGCAGTCAGGTTGGCAATGAGCAGTTCTTC. This sequence encodes CASSQVGNEQFF.

CDR3 nucleotide sequence: TGTGCCAGTACCCCGGGGACTAGCGTCGCGGTTGCTGGAGAGACCCAGTACTTC. Translating gives CASTPGTSVAVAGETQYF. The chain joins TRBV19 to TRBJ2-5; 10 nucleotides match TRBD2. The V and J ends lost 7 bases and 4 bases, in that order; junction bases with no gene match: 18. The germline V gene encodes CDR1 LNHDA and CDR2 SQIVND (reference sequence). CDR3 length equals 18 residues.